This T cell receptor (beta chain) was obtained from a study of beta chain features in type 1 diabetes. Study-level points and caveats: Comparison showed that naive, central memory and Treg TCRB repertoires appeared more similar among patients than among healthy donors.

As concerns this clone: Its antigen is undetermined.

Expressed TCRB transcripts were sequenced because the entire RNA isolate underwent reverse transcription. The assay was immunoSEQ multiplex PCR, and TCRdb's table has in-frame clones only and misses some. The sample has a few hundred thousand clones, over 12% seen once. V trimming: 4 bases; J trimming: 5 bases; junction bases outside the gene matches: 11. Germline V lookup: CDR1 SGDLS, CDR2 YYNGEE. CDR3 size: 16 residues. The receptor was derived from a woman younger than 35 in good health. Input material: naive CD4+ T cells from blood. This chain connects TRBV9 to TRBJ2-3; TRBD2 matches 9 bases. For the CDR3, the DNA is TGTGCCAGCAGCTCCCGGGGCGGGAGGGCCTTAGATACGCAGTATTTT. It translates to CASSSRGGRALDTQYF. Supplemented by reference TRBV9 and TRBJ2-3, the full variable domain reads DSGVTQTPKHLITATGQRVTLRCSPRSGDLSVYWYQQSLDQGLQFLIQYYNGEERAKGNILERFSAQQFPDLHSELNLSSLELGDSALYFCASSSRGGRALDTQYFGPGTRLTVL.